This T cell receptor beta chain derives from a study of early T cells in non-severe SARS-CoV-2 infection. Overall study: RNA in bulk from unsorted whole blood was sequenced, and chains were unpaired.

As part of library construction, unique molecular identifiers were attached to individual cDNA molecules. TCRdb analysed the 5' RACE reads with MiXCR anew, one entry per CDR3 protein. The sample records about 67,000 distinct CDR3 sequences, 9.5% to 13% being singletons. Study conclusions and caveats: There was a bias toward anti-spike CD8 responses in VDJdb matching, which missed private and CD4 specificities.

Germline CDR1 is SGHNT and CDR2 is YYREEE (reference sequence). J lost 5 bases, V lost 5 bases, and 6 bases had no gene match. The CDR3 covers 14 residues. In this sample, this clonotype turned up a few times. Its specificity is not known. Sequenced: whole blood. The receptor was isolated from an adult who was a healthcare worker with PCR-confirmed SARS-CoV-2 infection or an uninfected control (not recorded which). The chain carries TRBV5-4 and TRBJ2-5; 10 nucleotides line up with TRBD1. CDR3 residues: CASSYGDRGETQYF. In DNA form, the CDR3 reads TGTGCCAGCAGTTACGGGGACAGGGGTGAGACCCAGTACTTC. The full variable domain, its missing parts supplied by reference TRBV5-4 and TRBJ2-5, is ETGVTQSPTHLIKTRGQQVTLRCSSQSGHNTVSWYQQALGQGPQFIFQYYREEENGRGNFPPRFSGLQFPNYSSELNVNALELDDSALYLCASSYGDRGETQYFGPGTRLLVL.